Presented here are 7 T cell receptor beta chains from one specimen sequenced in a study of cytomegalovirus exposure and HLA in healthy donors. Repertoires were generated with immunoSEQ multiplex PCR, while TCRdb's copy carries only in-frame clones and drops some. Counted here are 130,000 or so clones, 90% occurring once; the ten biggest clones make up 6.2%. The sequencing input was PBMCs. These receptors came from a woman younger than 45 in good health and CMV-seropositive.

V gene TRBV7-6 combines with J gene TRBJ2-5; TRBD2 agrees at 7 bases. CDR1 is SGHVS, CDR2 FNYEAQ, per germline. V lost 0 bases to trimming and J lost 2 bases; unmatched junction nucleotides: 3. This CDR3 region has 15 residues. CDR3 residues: CASSLASGEQETQYF. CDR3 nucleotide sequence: TGTGCCAGCAGCTTAGCCAGCGGGGAACAAGAGACCCAGTACTTC.

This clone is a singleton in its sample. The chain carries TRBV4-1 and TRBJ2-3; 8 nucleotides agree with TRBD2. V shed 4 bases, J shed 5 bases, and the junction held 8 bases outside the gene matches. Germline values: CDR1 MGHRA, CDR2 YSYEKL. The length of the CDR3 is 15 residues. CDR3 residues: CASSLPSSGRDTQYF. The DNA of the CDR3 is TGCGCCAGCAGCCTTCCGTCCAGCGGGAGAGATACGCAGTATTTT.

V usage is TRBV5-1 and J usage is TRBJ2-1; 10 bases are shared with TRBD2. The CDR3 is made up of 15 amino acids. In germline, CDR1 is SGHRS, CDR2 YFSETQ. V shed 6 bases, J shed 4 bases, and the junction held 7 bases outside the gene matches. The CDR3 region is CASTDGTSVYNEQFF. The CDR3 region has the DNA TGCGCCAGCACCGACGGGACTAGCGTATACAATGAGCAGTTCTTC.

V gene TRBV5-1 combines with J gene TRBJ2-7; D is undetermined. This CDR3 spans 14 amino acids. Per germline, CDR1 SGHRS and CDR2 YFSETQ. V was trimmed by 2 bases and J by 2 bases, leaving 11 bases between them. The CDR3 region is CASSFGGTTYEQYF. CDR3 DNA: TGCGCCAGCAGCTTCGGCGGAACGACCTACGAGCAGTACTTC.

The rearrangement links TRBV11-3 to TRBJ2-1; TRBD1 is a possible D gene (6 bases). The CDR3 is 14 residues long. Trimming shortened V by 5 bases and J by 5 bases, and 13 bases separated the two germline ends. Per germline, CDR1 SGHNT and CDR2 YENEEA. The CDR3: CASSHDRIDNEQFF. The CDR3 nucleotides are TGTGCCAGCAGCCACGACAGGATCGACAATGAGCAGTTCTTC.

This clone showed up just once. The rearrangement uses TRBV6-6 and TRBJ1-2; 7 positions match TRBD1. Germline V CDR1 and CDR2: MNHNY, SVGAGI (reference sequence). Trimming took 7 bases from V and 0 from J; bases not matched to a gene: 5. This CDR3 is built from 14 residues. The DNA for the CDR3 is TGTGCCAGCACCCCGACAGGGACTAACTATGGCTACACCTTC. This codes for CASTPTGTNYGYTF.

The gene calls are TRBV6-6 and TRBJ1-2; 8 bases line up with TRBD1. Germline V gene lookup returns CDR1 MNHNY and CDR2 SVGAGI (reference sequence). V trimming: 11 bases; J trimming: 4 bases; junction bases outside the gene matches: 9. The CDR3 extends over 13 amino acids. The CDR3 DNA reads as TGTGCCGGCGGGGACAGGCCCCTCTATGGCTACACCTTC. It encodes CAGGDRPLYGYTF.